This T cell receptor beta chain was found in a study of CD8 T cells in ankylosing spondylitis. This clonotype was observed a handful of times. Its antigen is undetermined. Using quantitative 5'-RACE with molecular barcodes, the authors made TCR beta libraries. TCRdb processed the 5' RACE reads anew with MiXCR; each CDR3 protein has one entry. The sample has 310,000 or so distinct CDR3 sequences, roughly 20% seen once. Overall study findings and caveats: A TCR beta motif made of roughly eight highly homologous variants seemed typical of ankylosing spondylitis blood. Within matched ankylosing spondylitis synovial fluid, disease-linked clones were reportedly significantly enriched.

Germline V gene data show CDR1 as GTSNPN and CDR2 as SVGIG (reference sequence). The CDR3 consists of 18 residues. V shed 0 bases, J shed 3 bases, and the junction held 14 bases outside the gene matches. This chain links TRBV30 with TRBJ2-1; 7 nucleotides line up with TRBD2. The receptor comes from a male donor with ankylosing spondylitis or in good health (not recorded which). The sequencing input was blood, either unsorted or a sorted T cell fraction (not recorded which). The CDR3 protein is CAWSVRLFGGSNYNEQFF. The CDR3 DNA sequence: TGTGCCTGGAGTGTACGTCTTTTTGGCGGGAGCAACTACAATGAGCAGTTCTTC.